These T cell receptor beta chains were read from a single sample in a study of T-cell memory formation after mild COVID-19. TCRdb re-called the 5' RACE reads through MiXCR, storing one row per CDR3 protein. The table includes under 300,000 distinct CDR3 sequences, over 9% detected once. Input material: PBMCs or a T cell subset sorted from them (not recorded which). The receptors come from a man aged 18 to 30 who had mild COVID-19 (a few samples of this study predate the infection). Cell type and time point are not known. Each CDR3 is given with its conserved first and last residue. The order of the fields is clone size, V gene, D gene, J gene, CDR3 protein, CDR3 DNA. A D gene is named only where the DNA matches it firmly. Not all rows give a size; the values are once, few, many and, for expanded clones, a class.

few	TRBV4-1	TRBD1	TRBJ2-1	CASSHSYMGQGIYNEQFF	TGCGCCAGCAGCCACAGTTATATGGGACAGGGGATATACAATGAGCAGTTCTTC
-	TRBV7-9	-	TRBJ2-5	CASSREGGQETQYF	TGTGCCAGCAGCCGCGAGGGGGGCCAAGAGACCCAGTACTTC
-	TRBV19	-	TRBJ1-6	CASSIIEGVGSPLHF	TGTGCCAGTAGTATAATAGAGGGAGTCGGATCACCCCTCCACTTT
many	TRBV7-9	-	TRBJ2-2	CASSPLGTRNTGELFF	TGTGCCAGCAGCCCTTTGGGGACTCGGAACACCGGGGAGCTGTTTTTT
few	TRBV20-1	-	TRBJ2-1	CSARAGPRNEQFF	TGCAGTGCTAGAGCGGGGCCAAGGAATGAGCAGTTCTTC
-	TRBV20-1	-	TRBJ1-2	CSARAGEVWGYTF	TGCAGTGCTAGAGCCGGGGAGGTGTGGGGCTACACCTTC
-	TRBV20-1	-	TRBJ1-1	CSARVPLGYTEAFF	TGCAGTGCTAGAGTGCCCCTGGGCTACACTGAAGCTTTCTTT
-	TRBV2	TRBD1	TRBJ1-6	CASSERATGKNSPLHF	TGTGCCAGCAGCGAGAGAGCGACAGGGAAAAATTCACCCCTCCACTTT
few	TRBV18	TRBD1	TRBJ1-5	CASSPPTGTGVNQPQHF	TGTGCCAGCTCACCCCCGACCGGGACAGGGGTGAATCAGCCCCAGCATTTT
many	TRBV6-4	-	TRBJ2-2	CASSEGATGELFF	TGTGCCAGCAGTGAGGGGGCCACCGGGGAGCTGTTTTTT
-	TRBV7-2	TRBD2	TRBJ2-5	CASSLVASGGGETQYF	TGTGCCAGCAGCTTAGTGGCTAGCGGGGGGGGAGAGACCCAGTACTTC
many	TRBV11-3	TRBD2	TRBJ2-1	CASSLDPVTSGEQFF	TGTGCCAGCAGCTTAGACCCGGTGACTAGCGGGGAGCAGTTCTTC
-	TRBV7-6	-	TRBJ1-5	CASSPGVNQPQHF	TGTGCCAGCAGCCCAGGGGTTAATCAGCCCCAGCATTTT
-	TRBV29-1	TRBD2	TRBJ2-7	CSARASGSEQYF	TGCAGCGCAAGGGCTAGCGGAAGCGAGCAGTACTTC
few	TRBV7-9	TRBD1	TRBJ2-7	CASSVRQGPYEQYF	TGTGCCAGCAGCGTCCGACAGGGTCCCTACGAGCAGTACTTC
-	TRBV12-3/TRBV12-4	-	TRBJ2-4	CASSLGGLAKNIQYF	TGTGCCAGCAGCCTGGGCGGGTTAGCCAAAAACATTCAGTACTTC
-	TRBV29-1	-	TRBJ1-2	CSVGSGLGYTF	TGCAGCGTTGGCTCAGGACTTGGCTACACCTTC
few	TRBV12-3/TRBV12-4	-	TRBJ1-5	CASSFVGGNQPQHF	TGTGCCAGCAGTTTTGTCGGGGGAAATCAGCCCCAGCATTTT
-	TRBV18	-	TRBJ2-7	CASSPFSANEQYF	TGTGCCAGCTCACCATTTAGCGCCAACGAGCAGTACTTC
-	TRBV20-1	-	TRBJ1-4	CSARADRLFNEKLFF	TGCAGTGCTAGAGCGGACCGCTTGTTTAATGAAAAACTGTTTTTT
few	TRBV12-3/TRBV12-4	TRBD2	TRBJ2-2	CASRGGRSTGELFF	TGTGCCAGTCGGGGGGGGCGTTCCACCGGGGAGCTGTTTTTT
-	TRBV10-3	-	TRBJ2-2	CAISEPLGDTGELFF	TGTGCCATCAGTGAGCCCCTAGGGGACACCGGGGAGCTGTTTTTT
few	TRBV6-6	-	TRBJ2-5	CASGVGRLQETQYF	TGTGCCAGCGGCGTAGGACGACTACAAGAGACCCAGTACTTC
-	TRBV12-3/TRBV12-4	TRBD1	TRBJ1-4	CASSFSFRGTGYEKLFF	TGTGCCAGCAGTTTCTCGTTTCGGGGGACAGGGTACGAAAAACTGTTTTTT
few	TRBV12-5	-	TRBJ2-2	CASGLSDGGGELFF	TGTGCTAGTGGTTTGAGTGATGGAGGCGGGGAGCTGTTTTTT
few	TRBV20-1	-	TRBJ2-3	CSAPTRGEGTDTQYF	TGCAGTGCCCCCACGAGGGGCGAAGGCACAGATACGCAGTATTTT
few	TRBV29-1	TRBD2	TRBJ2-5	CSVDGLAGYGETQYF	TGCAGCGTTGATGGGCTAGCGGGGTACGGAGAGACCCAGTACTTC
-	TRBV12-3/TRBV12-4	TRBD1	TRBJ1-3	CASSPNPGQGAGNTIYF	TGTGCCAGCAGTCCAAACCCGGGACAGGGGGCGGGAAACACCATATATTTT
-	TRBV4-1	-	TRBJ2-3	CASSQVVGRWDTQYF	TGCGCCAGCAGCCAAGTTGTTGGCCGGTGGGATACGCAGTATTTT
-	TRBV7-2	TRBD1	TRBJ1-3	CASSLDHRGGSIYF	TGTGCCAGCAGCTTAGATCACAGGGGAGGATCCATATATTTT
many	TRBV7-9	-	TRBJ2-6	CASSQTVSGANVLTF	TGTGCCAGCAGCCAGACAGTCTCTGGGGCCAACGTCCTGACTTTC
few	TRBV3-1	-	TRBJ2-1	CASSAREGPYNEQFF	TGTGCCAGCAGCGCCCGTGAGGGGCCCTACAATGAGCAGTTCTTC